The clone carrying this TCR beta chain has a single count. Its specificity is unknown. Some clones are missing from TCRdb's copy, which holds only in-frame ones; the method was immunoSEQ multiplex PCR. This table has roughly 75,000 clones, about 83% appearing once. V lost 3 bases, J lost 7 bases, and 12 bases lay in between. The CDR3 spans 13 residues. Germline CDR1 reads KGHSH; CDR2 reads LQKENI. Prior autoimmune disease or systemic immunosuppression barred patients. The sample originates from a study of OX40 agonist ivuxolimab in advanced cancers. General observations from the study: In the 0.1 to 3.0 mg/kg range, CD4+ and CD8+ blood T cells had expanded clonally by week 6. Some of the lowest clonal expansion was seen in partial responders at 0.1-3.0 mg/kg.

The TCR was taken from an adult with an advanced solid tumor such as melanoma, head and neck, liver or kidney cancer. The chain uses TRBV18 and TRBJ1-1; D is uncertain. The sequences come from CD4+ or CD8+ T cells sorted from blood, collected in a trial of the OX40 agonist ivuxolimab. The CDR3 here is CASSPTAGVEAFF. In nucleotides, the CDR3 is TGTGCCAGCTCACCTACGGCTGGGGTTGAAGCTTTCTTT. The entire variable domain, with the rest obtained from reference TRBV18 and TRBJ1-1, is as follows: NAGVMQNPRHLVRRRGQEARLRCSPMKGHSHVYWYRQLPEEGLKFMVYLQKENIIDESGMPKERFSAEFPKEGPSILRIQQVVRGDSAAYFCASSPTAGVEAFFGQGTRLTVV.